Following are 15 T cell receptor beta chains from one sample sequenced in a study of blood T cell repertoires in COVID-19. Profiling relied on immunoSEQ multiplex PCR, and the TCRdb table lists in-frame clones only, not all of them. Of 88,000 or so clones in the sample, less than 90% were seen once. Sequenced: peripheral blood. The origin of the receptors is a man aged 55 to 70 with acute or convalescent COVID-19.

This clone was seen just once. The rearrangement links TRBV18 to TRBJ2-6; 12 bases align to TRBD1. J gave up 4 bases and V 5 bases, and 6 bases lay outside the gene matches. The CDR3 loop spans 17 amino acids. CDR1 and CDR2 from the germline V gene are KGHSH and LQKENI. CDR3 bases: TGTGCCAGCTCAGAGGGACAGGGGGCGTCAGGGGCCAACGTCCTGACTTTC. Translated: CASSEGQGASGANVLTF.

This chain connects TRBV7-2 to TRBJ2-7; TRBD1 aligns across 9 bases. Germline V gives CDR1 SGHTA, CDR2 FQGNSA. The CDR3 totals 16 residues. V shed 1 base, J shed 2 bases, and the junction held 6 bases outside the gene matches. CDR3 in DNA: TGTGCCAGCAGCTTAGTTGGACAGGGGAATGCCTACGAGCAGTACTTC. This codes for CASSLVGQGNAYEQYF.

The genes are TRBV12-1 and TRBJ1-5; TRBD1 is taken as the D call from the table, unchecked against the DNA. TRBV12-1 is listed as a pseudogene. The CDR3 runs 17 residues. The CDR3 loop reads CASSCRSRQPPIQPQHF. In DNA, the CDR3 is TGTGCCAGCAGCTGCCGAAGCCGACAGCCACCGATACAGCCCCAGCATTTT.

In this sample, this clone turned up a few times. The rearrangement links TRBV30 to TRBJ1-2, with D hard to call. V was pared by 8 bases and J by 8 bases, with 18 bases between. The CDR3 length is 12 residues. Germline CDR1 GTSNPN, CDR2 SVGIG (reference sequence). CDR3 in amino acids: CARDLRGGGYTF. CDR3 DNA: TGTGCCCGCGATCTACGGGGAGGAGGCTACACCTTC. The full variable domain, in which reference TRBV30 and TRBJ1-2 provide the parts outside the CDR3, is SQTIHQWPATLVQPVGSPLSLECTVEGTSNPNLYWYRQAAGRGLQLLFYSVGIGQISSEVPQNLSASRPQDRQFILSSKKLLLSDSGFYLCARDLRGGGYTFGSGTRLTVV.

V gene TRBV6-6 combines with J gene TRBJ1-1; D perhaps matches TRBD1 (5 bases). CDR3 length equals 13 residues. V dropped 11 bases and J dropped 1 base, with 14 bases sitting between them. Germline CDR1 reads MNHNY; CDR2 reads SVGAGI (reference sequence). The CDR3 bases are TGTGCCGGACACAGACACCAGAACACTGAAGCTTTCTTT. This sequence encodes CAGHRHQNTEAFF.

V gene TRBV4-3 combines with J gene TRBJ2-5, with 9 positions matching TRBD1. Trimming removed 0 bases from V and 5 bases from J; junction bases left unmatched: 4. This CDR3 contains 15 residues. Germline V gene data show CDR1 as LGHNA and CDR2 as YSLEER. Here the CDR3 DNA reads TGCGCCAGCAGCCAAGAGCCCGGGACAGGGGAGACCCAGTACTTC. This encodes CASSQEPGTGETQYF.

This clone was seen at least ten times. This chain uses TRBV4-3 with TRBJ1-1, with 10 bases identical to TRBD1. Unmatched junction bases numbered 8, after V lost 4 bases and J lost 6 bases. This CDR3 comprises 15 residues. Germline CDR1 LGHNA, CDR2 YSLEER. The CDR3, as DNA: TGCGCCAGCAGCCGAGGGGACAGGGGTAACGCTGAAGCTTTCTTT. Amino acid sequence: CASSRGDRGNAEAFF.

The chain recombines TRBV5-1 with TRBJ2-6; D not resolved. The CDR3 is made up of 15 amino acids. The V end was cut by 0 bases, the J end by 3 bases, with 7 bases between. The V gene's germline CDR1 is SGHRS and CDR2 YFSETQ. The CDR3 DNA reads TGCGCCAGCAGCTTGGTTGCAGGTGGGGCCAACGTCCTGACTTTC. It yields the protein CASSLVAGGANVLTF.

The chain couples TRBV28 to TRBJ2-3, with TRBD2 matching over 9 bases. From germline, CDR1 is MDHEN and CDR2 SYDVKM. CDR3 size: 17 residues. V was clipped by 3 bases and J by 6 bases; unmatched bases: 13. Here the CDR3 DNA reads TGTGCCAGCAGTTTTTCGGCGACTAGCGGACCGGCGGATACGCAGTATTTT. Its translation: CASSFSATSGPADTQYF.

The chain combines TRBV6-5 with TRBJ1-2; D is perhaps TRBD1 (5 bases). Between the trimmed V and J ends, which lost 2 bases and 1 base, there was a span of 11 bases. The CDR3 is 15 amino acids. Per the germline V gene, CDR1 is MNHEY and CDR2 is SVGAGI. The CDR3 DNA is TGTGCCAGCAGTTACCCGGACACCTATAACTATGGCTACACCTTC. Protein sequence: CASSYPDTYNYGYTF.

This chain connects TRBV7-2 to TRBJ2-1, with 9 bases that match TRBD2. With V trimmed by 2 bases and J by 4 bases, 9 bases remained unmatched. Germline lookup yields CDR1 SGHTA and CDR2 FQGNSA. The CDR3 contains 17 residues. This chain's CDR3 is CASSLIWRGGRYNEQFF. The CDR3 nucleotides read TGTGCCAGCAGCTTAATCTGGCGGGGGGGCCGGTACAATGAGCAGTTCTTC.

The chain has TRBV7-3 and TRBJ2-5; 11 bases agree with TRBD2. Germline trimming cut 2 bases from V and 1 base from J; bases unmatched to any gene: 6. Germline V gene data show CDR1 as SGHTA and CDR2 as FQGTGA. CDR3 length: 17 amino acids. In nucleotides, the CDR3 is TGTGCCAGCAGCTTAGGTAGCGGGGGGGCGTTCCAAGAGACCCAGTACTTC. It translates to CASSLGSGGAFQETQYF.

The chain recombines TRBV6-1 with TRBJ1-1; D uncertain. The CDR3 is 13 amino acids. V was shortened by 2 bases and J by 6 bases, with 10 bases between the two germline ends. Germline V lookup: CDR1 MNHNS, CDR2 SASEGT. Here the CDR3 DNA reads TGTGCCAGCAGTGAAAGCAGGATATCTGAAGCTTTCTTT. As protein: CASSESRISEAFF.

V usage is TRBV5-4 and J usage is TRBJ2-7; TRBD2 aligns across 9 bases. V shed 1 base and J 6 bases; nucleotides not matched to a gene: 8. Germline CDR1 is SGHNT and CDR2 is YYREEE (reference sequence). There are 15 residues in the CDR3. CDR3 sequence: CASSLPTSGRLEQYF. The CDR3 DNA follows: TGTGCCAGCAGCTTGCCGACTAGCGGACGCCTCGAGCAGTACTTC.

This rearrangement joins TRBV5-6 to TRBJ2-5; D perhaps matches TRBD2 (5 bases). This CDR3 region has 14 residues. Trimming stripped 4 bases from V and 7 bases from J, with 17 bases between. Germline lookup yields CDR1 SGHDT and CDR2 YYEEEE. CDR3 nucleotide sequence: TGTGCCAGCAGCCCAGAGGGTATTTGGGGGACCCAGTACTTC. The encoded protein is CASSPEGIWGTQYF.